This TCR beta chain was retrieved from a study of OX40 agonist ivuxolimab in advanced cancers. Study at large: Patients were 82.7% male with ages roughly 20 to 85, mean around 61. Among those treated, three patients had partial responses, one with hepatocellular carcinoma and two with cutaneous melanoma.

Method: immunoSEQ multiplex PCR; TCRdb's copy keeps in-frame clones and lacks some. Found here are under 85,000 clones, about nine tenths of them singletons; the top ten hold roughly 4.5%. Study conclusions and caveats: At doses 0.1 to 3.0 mg/kg, CD4+ and CD8+ clones expanded.

Peripheral blood came from all dose cohorts at three timepoints. V shed 0 bases and J shed 16 bases, with 16 bases lying between them. This CDR3 is 13 amino acids long. Per the germline V gene, CDR1 is MNHNY and CDR2 is SVGAGI (reference sequence). Note on this clone: What it recognizes is unknown.

J is TRBJ2-1 and V is TRBV6-6; D is unclear. The specimen comprised CD4+ or CD8+ T cells sorted from blood, sampled in a trial of the OX40 agonist ivuxolimab. This TCR was recovered from an adult with an advanced solid tumor such as melanoma, head and neck, liver or kidney cancer. The CDR3 sequence is CASSYSQRASFFF. As DNA, the CDR3 is TGTGCCAGCAGTTACTCCCAGCGAGCCAGCTTCTTCTTC.